The rows below give T cell receptor beta chains drawn from one sample of a study of T cells after yellow fever vaccination. TCRdb passed the 5' RACE reads through MiXCR, listing each CDR3 protein once. The sample lists approximately 510,000 distinct CDR3 sequences, 20% to 25% occurring once. Sequencing used PBMCs, obtained approximately 22 days after the first yellow fever vaccination. The receptors come from a man between 18 and 29 years old who received the YFV17D yellow fever vaccine. The CDR3 runs from the conserved cysteine through the conserved F or W. A D gene is named only where the DNA matches it firmly. The listing skips clone size in some rows; elsewhere it reads once, few, many or a size class.

CDR3aa	CDR3nt	abundance	v_gene	j_gene	d_gene
CSASKFPGPNTEAFF	TGCAGTGCTAGCAAGTTTCCGGGACCAAACACTGAAGCTTTCTTT	few	TRBV20-1	TRBJ1-1	NA
CASSYALSLGRPDTQYF	TGTGCCAGCAGTTACGCCCTCTCTCTGGGGCGCCCAGATACGCAGTATTTT	few	TRBV6-2/TRBV6-3	TRBJ2-3	NA
CASSERGRGYTF	TGTGCCAGCAGTGAACGGGGTAGAGGCTACACCTTC	few	TRBV25-1	TRBJ1-2	NA
CASSLDWSAEETQYF	TGTGCCAGCAGCTTGGACTGGTCAGCTGAAGAGACCCAGTACTTC	NA	TRBV5-4	TRBJ2-5	NA
CASSPRTRGNEQFF	TGTGCCAGCAGTCCACGGACTAGGGGTAATGAGCAGTTCTTC	few	TRBV6-5	TRBJ2-1	TRBD2
CASSYVLAGGPDTQYF	TGTGCCAGCAGTTATGTGCTAGCGGGGGGGCCTGATACGCAGTATTTT	few	TRBV6-5	TRBJ2-3	TRBD2
CASSRDRQTEAFF	TGTGCCAGCAGTCGGGACCGACAGACTGAAGCTTTCTTT	few	TRBV6-2/TRBV6-3	TRBJ1-1	NA
CASSVGGGLTDTQYF	TGTGCCAGCAGCGTAGGTGGCGGACTCACAGATACGCAGTATTTT	few	TRBV9	TRBJ2-3	NA
CASSRDGLGSGANVLTF	TGTGCCAGCAGCCGTGACGGGTTGGGGTCTGGGGCCAACGTCCTGACTTTC	NA	TRBV9	TRBJ2-6	NA
CASSDHFTGELFF	TGTGCCAGTAGTGATCATTTCACCGGGGAGCTGTTTTTT	NA	TRBV19	TRBJ2-2	NA
CASSPEAGPAYNEQFF	TGCGCCAGCAGCCCGGAGGCGGGCCCGGCCTACAATGAGCAGTTCTTC	many	TRBV5-1	TRBJ2-1	NA
CSVEGGPSIETQYF	TGCAGCGTTGAGGGGGGGCCTAGTATAGAGACCCAGTACTTC	NA	TRBV29-1	TRBJ2-5	NA
CASSIGPPGREYNEQFF	TGTGCCAGTAGTATAGGCCCTCCCGGCAGGGAGTACAATGAGCAGTTCTTC	few	TRBV19	TRBJ2-1	NA
CASSHRQGNSGELFF	TGCGCCAGCAGCCACCGACAGGGTAATAGCGGGGAGCTGTTTTTT	few	TRBV4-1	TRBJ2-2	TRBD1
CASSHLITRDARSGANVLTF	TGCGCCAGCAGCCACTTAATTACCCGGGACGCCCGCTCTGGGGCCAACGTCCTGACTTTC	NA	TRBV4-1	TRBJ2-6	NA
CASSRGRPDTQYF	TGTGCCAGCAGCCGCGGCCGGCCAGATACGCAGTATTTT	NA	TRBV14	TRBJ2-3	NA
CASNRLGGNTEAFF	TGTGCCAGCAACCGTCTAGGAGGAAACACTGAAGCTTTCTTT	few	TRBV12-3/TRBV12-4	TRBJ1-1	NA
CASSQVGSRGGKGANVLTF	TGCGCCAGCAGCCAAGTGGGGTCCAGGGGAGGGAAGGGGGCCAACGTCCTGACTTTC	few	TRBV4-1	TRBJ2-6	NA
CASSFWGGGETQYF	TGCGCCAGCAGCTTCTGGGGGGGTGGAGAGACCCAGTACTTC	NA	TRBV5-1	TRBJ2-5	TRBD2
CASSDPTTSTDTQYF	TGTGCCAGCAGCGACCCGACAACTAGCACAGATACGCAGTATTTT	NA	TRBV9	TRBJ2-3	NA
CSAGPGIGTEAFF	TGCAGTGCGGGGCCTGGAATTGGCACTGAAGCTTTCTTT	NA	TRBV20-1	TRBJ1-1	NA
CASSPGNYGYTF	TGTGCCAGCAGCCCCGGGAACTATGGCTACACCTTC	many	TRBV5-4	TRBJ1-2	NA
CASSQRSNTGELFF	TGCGCCAGCAGTCAGCGTTCCAACACCGGGGAGCTGTTTTTT	NA	TRBV5-1	TRBJ2-2	NA
CSAGLRSYTF	TGCAGTGCAGGGCTCCGGAGCTACACCTTC	few	TRBV20-1	TRBJ1-2	NA
CSARPPGGVSPLHF	TGCAGTGCCCGCCCGCCAGGGGGCGTATCACCCCTCCACTTT	NA	TRBV20-1	TRBJ1-6	TRBD1
CASRDPPRGPSYNEQFF	TGTGCCAGCAGGGATCCCCCCCGGGGTCCCTCCTACAATGAGCAGTTCTTC	NA	TRBV7-9	TRBJ2-1	NA
CASGSGDTDTQYF	TGTGCTAGTGGTTCCGGGGACACAGATACGCAGTATTTT	many	TRBV12-5	TRBJ2-3	NA
CASKRGPSGYTF	TGTGCCAGCAAAAGGGGCCCCTCGGGCTACACCTTC	NA	TRBV6-5	TRBJ1-2	NA
CASSLTGQMWSNQPQHF	TGTGCCAGCAGTTTAACCGGACAAATGTGGTCCAATCAGCCCCAGCATTTT	few	TRBV27	TRBJ1-5	NA
CASSGPGGADTQYF	TGTGCCAGCAGCGGACCGGGGGGGGCAGATACGCAGTATTTT	few	TRBV6-1	TRBJ2-3	TRBD2
CASSLGNGAADTQYF	TGTGCCAGCAGCTTAGGAAACGGGGCGGCAGATACGCAGTATTTT	NA	TRBV11-2	TRBJ2-3	NA
CASSLDPRSSPGWAQHF	TGCGCCAGCAGCTTGGACCCCAGGAGTAGCCCCGGGTGGGCCCAGCATTTT	NA	TRBV5-1	TRBJ1-5	NA
CASSQVSSGADTGELFF	TGCGCCAGCAGCCAAGTGTCGTCAGGGGCAGACACCGGGGAGCTGTTTTTT	NA	TRBV4-3	TRBJ2-2	NA
CASSLAAGGSSYNEQFF	TGCGCCAGCAGCTTGGCCGCGGGGGGGAGCTCCTACAATGAGCAGTTCTTC	many	TRBV5-1	TRBJ2-1	TRBD2
CASILGPQETQYF	NA	NA	TRBV7-2	TRBJ2-5	NA
CASSMKGSRGSYNQPQHF	TGTGCCAGTAGTATGAAAGGGTCCCGAGGAAGCTACAATCAGCCCCAGCATTTT	NA	TRBV19	TRBJ1-5	NA
CATSTMTSADTQYF	TGTGCCACCAGCACTATGACTAGCGCAGATACGCAGTATTTT	few	TRBV15	TRBJ2-3	TRBD2
CASSPRLETYEQYF	TGTGCCAGCAGCCCCCGACTGGAGACCTACGAGCAGTACTTC	NA	TRBV7-2	TRBJ2-7	NA
CSARVSGWETQYF	TGCAGTGCTAGAGTATCGGGGTGGGAGACCCAGTACTTC	NA	TRBV20-1	TRBJ2-5	NA
CSARDSTYEQYF	TGCAGTGCTAGAGACAGTACCTACGAGCAGTACTTC	few	TRBV20-1	TRBJ2-7	NA
CASGLSGTDTQYF	TGTGCTAGTGGTTTATCCGGGACAGATACGCAGTATTTT	NA	TRBV12-5	TRBJ2-3	NA
CSAYGTWNDGEKLFF	TGCAGTGCTTACGGGACATGGAATGATGGTGAAAAACTGTTTTTT	NA	TRBV20-1	TRBJ1-4	NA
CASSFPMQPQHF	TGTGCCAGCAGTTTTCCCATGCAGCCCCAGCATTTT	NA	TRBV12-3/TRBV12-4	TRBJ1-5	NA